The clone carrying this TCR beta chain was counted a few times. Its cognate antigen is unknown. The CDR3 runs 12 residues. V was clipped by 6 bases and J by 8 bases, with 13 bases between them. In germline, CDR1 is MDHEN, CDR2 SYDVKM. The record originates from a study of metastatic and nonmetastatic thyroid tumors. For the study at large: Peripheral blood and tumor or nodule samples from malignant and benign thyroid patients were compared. General observations from the study: Malignant thyroid tumors reportedly exceeded benign nodules significantly in TCR beta diversity, with the difference appearing in blood and tumor.

TCRdb re-called the PCR reads through MiXCR. The profile shows 20,000 or so clones, roughly 15% of them singletons. Until they underwent thyroid surgery, no patient had received any treatment. Material for sequencing was tumor tissue. The rearrangement links TRBV28 to TRBJ1-1; TRBD1 is a possible D gene (5 bases). This TCR was recovered from a female donor with papillary thyroid cancer or a benign thyroid nodule (not recorded which). Some clones in this sample may be carry-over from other donors' samples. The DNA of the CDR3 is TGTGCCAGCAGCTCCCAGGGTTTCGAAGCTTTCTTT. It yields the protein CASSSQGFEAFF.